Included here is one TCR beta chain sequence, with context. Other DNA sequences in this specimen translate into the identical CDR3. The sample is drawn from a study of control samples from healthy donors and cancer patients. TCRdb keeps only in-frame clones here, not all; method: immunoSEQ multiplex PCR. The table records 140,000 or so clones, just under 95% of them present only once. This CDR3 comprises 12 residues. CDR1 and CDR2 (germline): LNHDA, SQIVND (reference sequence). V was trimmed by 6 bases and J by 2 bases, leaving 7 bases between them. The sample consisted of PBMCs. This sequence joins TRBV19 and TRBJ1-1; no definite D call. The source is a man aged 55 to 70 with colorectal cancer. Here the CDR3 reads CASSPTNTEAFF. Here the CDR3 DNA reads TGTGCCAGTAGCCCCACAAACACTGAAGCTTTCTTT.